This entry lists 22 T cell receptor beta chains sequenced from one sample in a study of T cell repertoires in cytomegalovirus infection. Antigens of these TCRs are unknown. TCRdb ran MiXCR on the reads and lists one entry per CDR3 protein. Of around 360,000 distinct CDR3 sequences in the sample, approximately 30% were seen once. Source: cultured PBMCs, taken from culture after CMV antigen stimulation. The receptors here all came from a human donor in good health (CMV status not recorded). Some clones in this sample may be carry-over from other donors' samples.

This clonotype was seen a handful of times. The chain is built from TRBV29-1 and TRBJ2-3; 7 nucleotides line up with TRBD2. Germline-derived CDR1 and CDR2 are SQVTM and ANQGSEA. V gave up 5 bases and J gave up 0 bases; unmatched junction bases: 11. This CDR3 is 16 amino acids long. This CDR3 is CSVLWGGSVSTDTQYF. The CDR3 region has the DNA TGCAGCGTTCTCTGGGGCGGGAGTGTCAGCACAGATACGCAGTATTTT.

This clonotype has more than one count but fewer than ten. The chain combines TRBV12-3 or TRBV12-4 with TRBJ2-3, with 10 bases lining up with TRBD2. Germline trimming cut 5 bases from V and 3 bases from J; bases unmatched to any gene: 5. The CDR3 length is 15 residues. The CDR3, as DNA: TGTGCCAGCAGTACGCAGCGGGAGGGAACAGATACGCAGTATTTT. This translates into CASSTQREGTDTQYF.

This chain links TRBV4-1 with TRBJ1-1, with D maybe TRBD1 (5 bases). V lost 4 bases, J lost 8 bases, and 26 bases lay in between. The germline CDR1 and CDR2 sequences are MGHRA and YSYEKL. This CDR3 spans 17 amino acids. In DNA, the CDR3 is TGCGCCAGCAGCCCTAGGGGACTGCAACTTCGGGCCGAGGAAGCTTTCTTT. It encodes CASSPRGLQLRAEEAFF.

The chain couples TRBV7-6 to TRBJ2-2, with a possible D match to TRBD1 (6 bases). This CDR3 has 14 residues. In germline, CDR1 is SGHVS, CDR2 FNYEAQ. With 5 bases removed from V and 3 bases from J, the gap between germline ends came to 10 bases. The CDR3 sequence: CASSHWTDTGELFF. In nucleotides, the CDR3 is TGTGCCAGCAGCCACTGGACAGACACCGGGGAGCTGTTTTTT.

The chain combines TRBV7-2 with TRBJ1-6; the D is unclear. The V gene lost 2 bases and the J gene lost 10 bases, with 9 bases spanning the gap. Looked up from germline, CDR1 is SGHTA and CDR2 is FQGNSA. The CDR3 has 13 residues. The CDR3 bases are TGTGCCAGCAGCTTAATGGGGAGATCACCCCTCCACTTT. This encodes CASSLMGRSPLHF.

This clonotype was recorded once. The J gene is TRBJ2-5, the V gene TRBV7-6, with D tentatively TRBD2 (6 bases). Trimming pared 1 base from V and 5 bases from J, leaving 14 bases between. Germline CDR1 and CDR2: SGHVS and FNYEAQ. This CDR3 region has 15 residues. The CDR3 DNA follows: TGTGCCAGCAGCTTAGGTACGGGGGTACCGGAGACCCAGTACTTC. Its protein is CASSLGTGVPETQYF.

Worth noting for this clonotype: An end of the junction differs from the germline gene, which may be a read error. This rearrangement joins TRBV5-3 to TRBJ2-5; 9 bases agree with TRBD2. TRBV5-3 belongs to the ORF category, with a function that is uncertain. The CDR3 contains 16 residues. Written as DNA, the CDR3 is TGTGCCAGCAGCTCAGATGGAGCGGGAGGAAGAGAGACCCAGTACTTC. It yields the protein CASSSDGAGGRETQYF.

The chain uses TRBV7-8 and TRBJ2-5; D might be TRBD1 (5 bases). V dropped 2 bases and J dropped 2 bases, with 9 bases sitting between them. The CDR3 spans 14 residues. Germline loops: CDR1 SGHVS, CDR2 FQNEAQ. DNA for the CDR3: TGTGCCAGCAGCTTACAGACAGAACAAGAGACCCAGTACTTC. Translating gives CASSLQTEQETQYF.

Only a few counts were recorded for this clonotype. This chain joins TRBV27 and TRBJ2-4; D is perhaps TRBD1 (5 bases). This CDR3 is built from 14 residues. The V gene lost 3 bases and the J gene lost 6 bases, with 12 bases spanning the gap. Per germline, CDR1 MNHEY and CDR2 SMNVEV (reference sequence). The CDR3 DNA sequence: TGTGCCAGCAGTTTGACAGACATAGGAAACATTCAGTACTTC. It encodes CASSLTDIGNIQYF.

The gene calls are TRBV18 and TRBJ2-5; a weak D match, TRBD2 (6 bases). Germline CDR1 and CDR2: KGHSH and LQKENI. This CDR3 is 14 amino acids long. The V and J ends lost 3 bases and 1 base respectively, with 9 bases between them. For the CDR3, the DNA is TGTGCCAGCTCACCCCCGGGACTCCAAGAGACCCAGTACTTC. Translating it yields CASSPPGLQETQYF.

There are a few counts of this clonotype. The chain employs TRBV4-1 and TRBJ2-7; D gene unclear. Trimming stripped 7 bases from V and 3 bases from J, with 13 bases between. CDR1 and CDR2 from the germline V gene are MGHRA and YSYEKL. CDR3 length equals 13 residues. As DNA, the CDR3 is TGCGCCAGCAAGTCCGAGCGTAACTACGAGCAGTACTTC. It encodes CASKSERNYEQYF.

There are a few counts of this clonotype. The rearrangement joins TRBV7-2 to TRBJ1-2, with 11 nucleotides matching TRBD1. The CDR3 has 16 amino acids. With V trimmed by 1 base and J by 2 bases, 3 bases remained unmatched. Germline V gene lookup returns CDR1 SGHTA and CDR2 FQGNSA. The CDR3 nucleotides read TGTGCCAGCAGCTTAGTAGGACAGGGGGCGAACTATGGCTACACCTTC. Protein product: CASSLVGQGANYGYTF.

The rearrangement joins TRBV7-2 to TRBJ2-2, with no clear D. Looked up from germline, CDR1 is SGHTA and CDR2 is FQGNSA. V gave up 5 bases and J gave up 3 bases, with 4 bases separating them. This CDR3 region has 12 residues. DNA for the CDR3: TGTGCCAGCAGCGATTACACCGGGGAGCTGTTTTTT. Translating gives CASSDYTGELFF.

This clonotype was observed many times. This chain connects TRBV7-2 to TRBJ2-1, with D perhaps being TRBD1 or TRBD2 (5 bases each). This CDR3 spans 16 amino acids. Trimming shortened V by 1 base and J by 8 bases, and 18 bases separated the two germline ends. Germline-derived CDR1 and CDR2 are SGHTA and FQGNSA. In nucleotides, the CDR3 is TGTGCCAGCAGCTTAGTCCTAGCAGCTGAGGGGTATGAGCAGTTCTTC. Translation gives CASSLVLAAEGYEQFF.

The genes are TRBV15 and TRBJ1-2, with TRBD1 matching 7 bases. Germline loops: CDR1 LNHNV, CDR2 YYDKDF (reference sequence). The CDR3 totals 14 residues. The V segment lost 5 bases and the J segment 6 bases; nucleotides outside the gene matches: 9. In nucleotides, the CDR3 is TGTGCCACCAGCGAGACCGGGACAGCGGATGGCTACACCTTC. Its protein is CATSETGTADGYTF.

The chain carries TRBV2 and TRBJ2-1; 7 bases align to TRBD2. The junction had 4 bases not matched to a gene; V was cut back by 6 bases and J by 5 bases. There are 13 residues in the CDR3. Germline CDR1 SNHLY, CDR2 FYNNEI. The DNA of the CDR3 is TGTGCCAGCAGGGAGGGGAGGGACAATGAGCAGTTCTTC. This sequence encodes CASREGRDNEQFF.

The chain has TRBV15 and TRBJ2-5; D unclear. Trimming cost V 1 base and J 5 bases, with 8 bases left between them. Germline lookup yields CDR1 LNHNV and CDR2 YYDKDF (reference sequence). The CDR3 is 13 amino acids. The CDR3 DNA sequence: TGTGCCACCAGCAGAGGATACAGTGAGACCCAGTACTTC. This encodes CATSRGYSETQYF. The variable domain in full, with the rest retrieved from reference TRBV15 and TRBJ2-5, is DAMVIQNPRYQVTQFGKPVTLSCSQTLNHNVMYWYQQKSSQAPKLLFHYYDKDFNNEADTPDNFQSRRPNTSFCFLDIRSPGLGDTAMYLCATSRGYSETQYFGPGTRLLVL.

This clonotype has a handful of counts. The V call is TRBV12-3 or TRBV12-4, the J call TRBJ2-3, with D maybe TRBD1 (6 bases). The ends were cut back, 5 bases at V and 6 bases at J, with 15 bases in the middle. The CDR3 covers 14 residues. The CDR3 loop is CASSPRQERDTQYF. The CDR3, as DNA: TGTGCCAGCAGTCCCCGACAGGAACGTGATACGCAGTATTTT.

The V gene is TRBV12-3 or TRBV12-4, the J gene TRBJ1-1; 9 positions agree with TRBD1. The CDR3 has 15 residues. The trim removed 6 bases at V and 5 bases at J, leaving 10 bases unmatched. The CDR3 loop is CASRPGQGSGTEAFF. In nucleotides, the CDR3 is TGTGCCAGCAGACCCGGACAGGGGTCGGGAACTGAAGCTTTCTTT.

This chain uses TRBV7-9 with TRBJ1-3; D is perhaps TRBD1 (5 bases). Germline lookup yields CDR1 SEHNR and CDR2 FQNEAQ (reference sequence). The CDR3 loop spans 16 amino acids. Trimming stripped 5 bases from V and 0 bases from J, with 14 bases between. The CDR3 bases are TGTGCCAGCAGCCCGGCCGGGGGGAGCTCTGGAAACACCATATATTTT. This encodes CASSPAGGSSGNTIYF.

The CDR3 DNA follows: TGTGCCATCAGTGAGTCAGTGTTTCTAGCGGTTATCGACGAGCAGTACTTC. Its translation: CAISESVFLAVIDEQYF. This rearrangement joins TRBV10-3 to TRBJ2-7; 7 bases map to TRBD2. This CDR3 has 17 residues. The V gene end was trimmed by 0 bases and the J gene end by 5 bases; junction bases not matched to a gene: 13. Germline loops: CDR1 ENHRY, CDR2 SYGVKD.

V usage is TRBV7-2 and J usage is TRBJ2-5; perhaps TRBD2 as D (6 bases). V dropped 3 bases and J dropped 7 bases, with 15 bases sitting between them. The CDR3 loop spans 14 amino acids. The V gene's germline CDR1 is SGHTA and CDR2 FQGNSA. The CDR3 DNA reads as TGTGCCAGCAGCTTCCGAGATAGCGGAGGGACCCAGTACTTC. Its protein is CASSFRDSGGTQYF.